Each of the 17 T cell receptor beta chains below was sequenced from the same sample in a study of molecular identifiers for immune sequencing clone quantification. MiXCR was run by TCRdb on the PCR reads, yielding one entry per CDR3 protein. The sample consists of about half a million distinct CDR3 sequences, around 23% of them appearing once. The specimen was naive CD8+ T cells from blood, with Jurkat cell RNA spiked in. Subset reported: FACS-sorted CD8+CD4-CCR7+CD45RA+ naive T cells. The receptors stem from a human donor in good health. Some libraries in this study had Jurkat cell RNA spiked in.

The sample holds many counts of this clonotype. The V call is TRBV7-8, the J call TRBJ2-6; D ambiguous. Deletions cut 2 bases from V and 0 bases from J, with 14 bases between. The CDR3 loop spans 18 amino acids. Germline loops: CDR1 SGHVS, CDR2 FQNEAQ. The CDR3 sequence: CASSLFSDFPSGANVLTF. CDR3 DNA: TGTGCCAGCAGCTTATTTTCGGATTTTCCCTCTGGGGCCAACGTCCTGACTTTC.

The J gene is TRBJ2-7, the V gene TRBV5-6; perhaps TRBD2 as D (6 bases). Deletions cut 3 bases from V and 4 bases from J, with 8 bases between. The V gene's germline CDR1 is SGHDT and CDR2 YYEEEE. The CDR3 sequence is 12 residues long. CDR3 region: CASSWGEYEQYF. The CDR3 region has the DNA TGTGCCAGCAGCTGGGGGGAGTACGAGCAGTACTTC.

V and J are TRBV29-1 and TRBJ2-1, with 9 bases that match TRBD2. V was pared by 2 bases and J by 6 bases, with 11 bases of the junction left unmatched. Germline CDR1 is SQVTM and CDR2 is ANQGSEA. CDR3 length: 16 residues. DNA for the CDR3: TGCAGCGTTGAAACCGACAGGGCGGGAGGGCTCAATGAGCAGTTCTTC. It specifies CSVETDRAGGLNEQFF.

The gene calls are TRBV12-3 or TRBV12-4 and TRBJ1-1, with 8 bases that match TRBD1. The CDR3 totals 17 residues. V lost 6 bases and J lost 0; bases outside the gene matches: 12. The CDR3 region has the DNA TGTGCCAGCAGCCCCGACAGGGGCCCTCTCATGAACACTGAAGCTTTCTTT. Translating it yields CASSPDRGPLMNTEAFF.

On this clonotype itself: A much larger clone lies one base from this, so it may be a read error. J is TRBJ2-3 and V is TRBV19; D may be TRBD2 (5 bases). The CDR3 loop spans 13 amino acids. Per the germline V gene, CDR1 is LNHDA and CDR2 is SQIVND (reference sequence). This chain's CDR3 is CAGRFGLTDTQYF. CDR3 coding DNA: TGTGCCGGTAGATTCGGACTCACAGATACGCAGTATTTT.

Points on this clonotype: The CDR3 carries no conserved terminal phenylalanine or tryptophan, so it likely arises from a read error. CDR3 sequence (DNA): TGTGCCAGCAGTCCAAGGTGGACAGGGGGCGTAACAGATACGCAGTATCTT. This gives the protein CASSPRWTGGVTDTQYL. The V and J genes are TRBV12-3 or TRBV12-4 and TRBJ2-3; 11 bases are shared with TRBD1. Trimming cost V 5 bases and J 3 bases; bases outside gene matches: 10. The CDR3 is 17 amino acids.

The CDR3, as DNA: TGTGCCACCAGCAGAGAAACAGGGAGAGACGAGCAGTTCTTC. Its protein product is CATSRETGRDEQFF. The chain uses TRBV15 and TRBJ2-1; possibly TRBD1 for D (6 bases). Germline V gene sequence: CDR1 LNHNV, CDR2 YYDKDF (reference sequence). The ends were cut back, 0 bases at V and 10 bases at J, with 13 bases in the middle. This CDR3 comprises 14 residues.

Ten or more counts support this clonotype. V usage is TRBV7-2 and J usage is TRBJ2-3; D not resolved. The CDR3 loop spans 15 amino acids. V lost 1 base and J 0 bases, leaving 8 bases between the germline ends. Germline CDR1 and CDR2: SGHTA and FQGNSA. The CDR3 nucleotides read TGTGCCAGCAGCTTAGTGGCTTATAGCACAGATACGCAGTATTTT. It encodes CASSLVAYSTDTQYF.

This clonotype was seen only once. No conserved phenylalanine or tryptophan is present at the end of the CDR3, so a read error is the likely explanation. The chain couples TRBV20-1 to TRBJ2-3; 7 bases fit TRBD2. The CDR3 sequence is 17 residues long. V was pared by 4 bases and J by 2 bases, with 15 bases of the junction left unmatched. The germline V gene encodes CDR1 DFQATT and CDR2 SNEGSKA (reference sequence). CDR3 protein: CSAIVYMREYLTDTQYI. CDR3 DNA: TGCAGTGCTATTGTATATATGCGGGAGTACCTCACAGATACGCAGTATATT.

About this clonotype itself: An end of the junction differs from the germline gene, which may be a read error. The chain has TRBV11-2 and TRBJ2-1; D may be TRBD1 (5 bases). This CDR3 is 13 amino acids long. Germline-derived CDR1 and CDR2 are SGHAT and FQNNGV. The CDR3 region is CASSLDRNNEQFF. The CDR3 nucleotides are TGTGCCAGCAGCCTAGACAGAAACAATGAGCAGTTCTTC.

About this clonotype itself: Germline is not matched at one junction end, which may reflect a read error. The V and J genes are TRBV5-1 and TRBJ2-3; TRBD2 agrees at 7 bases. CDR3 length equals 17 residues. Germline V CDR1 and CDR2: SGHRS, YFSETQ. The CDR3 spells CASSLARGLTGLDTQYF. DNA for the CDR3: TGCGCCAGCAGCTTGGCCCGGGGACTAACGGGGCTGGATACGCAATATTTT. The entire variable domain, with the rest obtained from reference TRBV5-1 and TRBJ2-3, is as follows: KAGVTQTPRYLIKTRGQQVTLSCSPISGHRSVSWYQQTPGQGLQFLFEYFSETQRNKGNFPGRFSGRQFSNSRSEMNVSTLELGDSALYLCASSLARGLTGLDTQYFGPGTRLTVL.

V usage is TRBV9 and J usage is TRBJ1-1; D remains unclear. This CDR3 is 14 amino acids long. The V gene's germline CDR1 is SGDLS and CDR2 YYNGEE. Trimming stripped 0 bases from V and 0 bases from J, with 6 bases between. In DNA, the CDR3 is TGTGCCAGCAGCGTAGTCAGTATGAACACTGAAGCTTTCTTT. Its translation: CASSVVSMNTEAFF.

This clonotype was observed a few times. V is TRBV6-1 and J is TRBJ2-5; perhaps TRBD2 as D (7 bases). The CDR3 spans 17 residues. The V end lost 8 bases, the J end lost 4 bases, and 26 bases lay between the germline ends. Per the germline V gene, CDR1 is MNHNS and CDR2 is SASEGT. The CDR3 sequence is CASALDFWTGGPETQYF. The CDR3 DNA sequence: TGTGCCAGCGCCCTGGATTTTTGGACGGGGGGCCCAGAGACCCAGTACTTC.

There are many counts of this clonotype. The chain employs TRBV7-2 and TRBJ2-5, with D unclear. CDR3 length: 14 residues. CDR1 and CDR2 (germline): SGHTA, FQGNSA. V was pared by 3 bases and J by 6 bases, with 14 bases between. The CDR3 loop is CASSFGSPPQTQYF. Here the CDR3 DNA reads TGTGCCAGCAGCTTTGGGTCCCCCCCGCAGACCCAGTACTTC.

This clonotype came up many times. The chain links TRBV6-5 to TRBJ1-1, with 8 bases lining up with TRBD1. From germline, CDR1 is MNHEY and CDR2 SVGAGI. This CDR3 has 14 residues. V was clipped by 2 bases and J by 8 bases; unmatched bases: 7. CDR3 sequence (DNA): TGTGCCAGCAGTTACGCAGGGGGCTTTTCAGAAGCTTTCTTT. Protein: CASSYAGGFSEAFF.

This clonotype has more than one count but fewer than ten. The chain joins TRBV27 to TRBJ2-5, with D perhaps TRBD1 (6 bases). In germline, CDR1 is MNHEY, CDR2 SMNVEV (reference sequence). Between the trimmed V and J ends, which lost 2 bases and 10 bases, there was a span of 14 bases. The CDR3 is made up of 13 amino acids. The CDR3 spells CASSLGGIGDQYF. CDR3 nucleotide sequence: TGTGCCAGCAGTTTAGGGGGCATTGGGGACCAGTACTTC.

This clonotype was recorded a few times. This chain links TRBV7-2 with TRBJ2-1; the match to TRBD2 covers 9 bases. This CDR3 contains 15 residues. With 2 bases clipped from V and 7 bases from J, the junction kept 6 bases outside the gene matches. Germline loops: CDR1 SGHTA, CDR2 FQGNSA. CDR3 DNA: TGTGCCAGCAGCTTACTTGCGGGAGGGTCAAATGAGCAGTTCTTC. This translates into CASSLLAGGSNEQFF.